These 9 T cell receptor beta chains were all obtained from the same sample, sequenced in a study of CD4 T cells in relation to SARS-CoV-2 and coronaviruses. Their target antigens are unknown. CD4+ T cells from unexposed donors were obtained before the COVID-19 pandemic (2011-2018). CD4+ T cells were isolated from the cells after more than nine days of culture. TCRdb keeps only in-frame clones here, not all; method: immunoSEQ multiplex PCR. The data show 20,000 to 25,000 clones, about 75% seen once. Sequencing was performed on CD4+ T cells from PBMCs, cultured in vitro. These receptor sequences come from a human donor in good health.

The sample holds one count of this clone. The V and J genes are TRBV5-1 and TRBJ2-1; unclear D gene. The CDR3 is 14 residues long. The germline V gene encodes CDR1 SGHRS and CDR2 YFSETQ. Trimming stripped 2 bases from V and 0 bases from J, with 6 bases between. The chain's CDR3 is CASSFRSSYNEQFF. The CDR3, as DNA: TGCGCCAGCAGCTTCAGAAGCTCCTACAATGAGCAGTTCTTC.

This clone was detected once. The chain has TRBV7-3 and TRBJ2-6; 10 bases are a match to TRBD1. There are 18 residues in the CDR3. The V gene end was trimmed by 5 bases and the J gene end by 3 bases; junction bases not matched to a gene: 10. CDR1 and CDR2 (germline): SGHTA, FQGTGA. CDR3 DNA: TGTGCCAGCAGCCCCCGACAGGGGGCGCGACTTGGGGCCAACGTCCTGACTTTC. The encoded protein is CASSPRQGARLGANVLTF. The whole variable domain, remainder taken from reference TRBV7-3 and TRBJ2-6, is GAGVSQTPSNKVTEKGKYVELRCDPISGHTALYWYRQSLGQGPEFLIYFQGTGAADDSGLPNDRFFAVRPEGSVSTLKIQRTERGDSAVYLCASSPRQGARLGANVLTFGAGSRLTVL.

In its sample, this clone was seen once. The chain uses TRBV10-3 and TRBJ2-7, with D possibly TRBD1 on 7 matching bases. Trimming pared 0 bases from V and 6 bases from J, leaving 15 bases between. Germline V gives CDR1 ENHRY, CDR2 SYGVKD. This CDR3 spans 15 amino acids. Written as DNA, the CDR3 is TGTGCCATCAGTGAGTCTAACCAGGGGGGAGGCGAGCAGTACTTC. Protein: CAISESNQGGGEQYF.

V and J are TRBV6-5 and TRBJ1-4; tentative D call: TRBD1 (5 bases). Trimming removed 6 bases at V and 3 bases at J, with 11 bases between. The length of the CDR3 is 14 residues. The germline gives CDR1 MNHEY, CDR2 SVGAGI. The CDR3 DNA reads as TGTGCCAGCAGCAGGGAACTTCCTAATGAAAAACTGTTTTTT. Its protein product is CASSRELPNEKLFF.

The CDR3 coding sequence is TGTGCCAGCAGCTTAATTTCAGGGGAAAATGAGCAGTTCTTC. Amino acid sequence: CASSLISGENEQFF. This chain uses TRBV7-8 with TRBJ2-1; possible D gene TRBD1, 6 bases. This CDR3 region has 14 residues. The V gene's germline CDR1 is SGHVS and CDR2 FQNEAQ. Trimming pared 2 bases from V and 7 bases from J, leaving 12 bases between.

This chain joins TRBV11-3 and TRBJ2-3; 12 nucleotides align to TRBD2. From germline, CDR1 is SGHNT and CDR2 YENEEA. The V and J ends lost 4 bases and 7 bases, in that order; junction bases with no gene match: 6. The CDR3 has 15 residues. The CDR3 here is CASSSGLAGQYTQYF. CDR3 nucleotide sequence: TGTGCCAGCAGCTCAGGACTAGCGGGACAATATACGCAGTATTTT.

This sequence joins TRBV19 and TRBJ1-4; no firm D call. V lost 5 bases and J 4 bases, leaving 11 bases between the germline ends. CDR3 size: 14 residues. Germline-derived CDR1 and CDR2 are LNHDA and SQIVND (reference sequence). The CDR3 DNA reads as TGTGCCAGTAGTTTTACGGTCGTTAATGAAAAACTGTTTTTT. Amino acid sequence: CASSFTVVNEKLFF.

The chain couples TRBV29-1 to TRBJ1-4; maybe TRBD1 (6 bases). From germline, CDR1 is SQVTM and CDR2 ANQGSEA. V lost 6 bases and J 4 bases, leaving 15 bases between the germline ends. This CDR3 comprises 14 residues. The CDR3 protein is CSVDVTGRNEKLFF. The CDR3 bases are TGCAGCGTAGACGTGACAGGCCGTAATGAAAAACTGTTTTTT.

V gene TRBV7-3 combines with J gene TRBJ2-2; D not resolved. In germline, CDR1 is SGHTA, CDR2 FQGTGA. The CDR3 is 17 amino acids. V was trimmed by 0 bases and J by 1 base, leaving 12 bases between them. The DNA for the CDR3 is TGTGCCAGCAGCTTAACTCTCGACAAGATGAACACCGGGGAGCTGTTTTTT. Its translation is CASSLTLDKMNTGELFF.